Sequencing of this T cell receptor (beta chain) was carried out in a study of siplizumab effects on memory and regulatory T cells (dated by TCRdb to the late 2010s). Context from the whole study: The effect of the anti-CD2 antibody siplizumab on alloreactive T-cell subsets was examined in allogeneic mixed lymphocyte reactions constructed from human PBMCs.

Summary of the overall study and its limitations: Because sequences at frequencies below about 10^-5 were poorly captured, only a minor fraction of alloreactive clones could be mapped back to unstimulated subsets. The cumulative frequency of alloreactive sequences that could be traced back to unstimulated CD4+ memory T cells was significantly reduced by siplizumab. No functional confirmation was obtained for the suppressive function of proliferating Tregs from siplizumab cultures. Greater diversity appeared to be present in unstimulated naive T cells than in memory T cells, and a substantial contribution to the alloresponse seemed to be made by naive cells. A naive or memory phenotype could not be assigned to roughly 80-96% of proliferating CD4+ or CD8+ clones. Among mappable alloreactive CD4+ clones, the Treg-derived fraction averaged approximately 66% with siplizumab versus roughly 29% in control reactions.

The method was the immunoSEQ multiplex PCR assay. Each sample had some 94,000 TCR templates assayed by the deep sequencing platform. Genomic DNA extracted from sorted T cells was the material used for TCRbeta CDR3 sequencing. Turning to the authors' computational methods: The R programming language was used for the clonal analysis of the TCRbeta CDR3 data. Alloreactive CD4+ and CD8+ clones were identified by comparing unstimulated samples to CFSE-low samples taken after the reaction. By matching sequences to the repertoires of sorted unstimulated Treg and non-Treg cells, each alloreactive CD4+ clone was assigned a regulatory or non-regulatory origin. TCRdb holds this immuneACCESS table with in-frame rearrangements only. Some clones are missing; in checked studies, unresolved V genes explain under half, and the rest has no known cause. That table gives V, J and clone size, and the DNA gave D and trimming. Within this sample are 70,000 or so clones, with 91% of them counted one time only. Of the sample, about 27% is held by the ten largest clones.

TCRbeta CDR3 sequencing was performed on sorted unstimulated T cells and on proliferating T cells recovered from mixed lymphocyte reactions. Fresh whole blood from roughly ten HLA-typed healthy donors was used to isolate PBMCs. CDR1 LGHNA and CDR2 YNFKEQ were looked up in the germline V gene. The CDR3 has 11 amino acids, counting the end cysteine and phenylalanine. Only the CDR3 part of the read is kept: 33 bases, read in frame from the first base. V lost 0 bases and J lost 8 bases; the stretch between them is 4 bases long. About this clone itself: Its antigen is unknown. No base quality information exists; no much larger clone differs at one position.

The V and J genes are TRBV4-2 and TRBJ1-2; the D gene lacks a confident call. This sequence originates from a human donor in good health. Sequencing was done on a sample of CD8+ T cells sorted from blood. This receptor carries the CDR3 CASSQDGGYTF. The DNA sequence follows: TGTGCCAGCAGCCAAGATGGAGGCTACACCTTC.